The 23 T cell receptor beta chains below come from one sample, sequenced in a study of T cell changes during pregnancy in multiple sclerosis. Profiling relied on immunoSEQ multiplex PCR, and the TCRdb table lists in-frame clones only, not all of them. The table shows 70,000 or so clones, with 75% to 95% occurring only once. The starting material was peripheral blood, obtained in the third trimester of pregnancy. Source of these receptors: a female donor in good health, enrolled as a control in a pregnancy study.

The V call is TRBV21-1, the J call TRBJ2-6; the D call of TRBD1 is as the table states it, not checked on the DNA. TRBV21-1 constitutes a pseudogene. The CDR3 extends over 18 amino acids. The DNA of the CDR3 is TGTGCCAGCAGCATTTCGACAGGCCCGAAAGCCGGGGCCAACGTCCTGACTTTC. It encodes CASSISTGPKAGANVLTF.

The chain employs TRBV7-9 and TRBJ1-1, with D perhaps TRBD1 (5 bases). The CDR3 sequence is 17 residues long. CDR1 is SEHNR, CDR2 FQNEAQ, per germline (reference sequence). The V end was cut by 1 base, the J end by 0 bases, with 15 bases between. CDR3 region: CASSLDIWQGVNTEAFF. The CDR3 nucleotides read TGTGCCAGCAGCTTAGATATTTGGCAGGGTGTGAACACTGAAGCTTTCTTT.

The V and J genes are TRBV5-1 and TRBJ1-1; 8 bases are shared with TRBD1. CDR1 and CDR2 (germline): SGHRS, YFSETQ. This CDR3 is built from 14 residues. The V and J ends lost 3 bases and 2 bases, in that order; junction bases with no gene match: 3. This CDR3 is CASSWTGLNTEAFF. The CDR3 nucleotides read TGCGCCAGCAGCTGGACAGGGTTAAACACTGAAGCTTTCTTT.

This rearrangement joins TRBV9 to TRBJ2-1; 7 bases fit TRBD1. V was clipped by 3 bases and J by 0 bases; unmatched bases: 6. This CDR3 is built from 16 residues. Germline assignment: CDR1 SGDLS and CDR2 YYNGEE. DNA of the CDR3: TGTGCCAGCAGCGCGAGGGGGACAGCCTCCTACAATGAGCAGTTCTTC. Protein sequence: CASSARGTASYNEQFF.

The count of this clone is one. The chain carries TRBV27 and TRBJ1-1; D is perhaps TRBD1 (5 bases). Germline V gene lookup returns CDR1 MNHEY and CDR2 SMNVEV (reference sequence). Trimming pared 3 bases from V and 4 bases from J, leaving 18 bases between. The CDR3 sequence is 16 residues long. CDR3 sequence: CASSLVPGGKGTEAFF. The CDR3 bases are TGTGCCAGCAGTTTGGTCCCCGGGGGGAAGGGCACTGAAGCTTTCTTT.

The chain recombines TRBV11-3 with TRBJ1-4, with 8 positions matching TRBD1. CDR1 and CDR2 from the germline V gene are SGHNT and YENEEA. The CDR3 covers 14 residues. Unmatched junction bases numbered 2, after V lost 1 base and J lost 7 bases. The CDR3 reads CASSLGQGFEKLFF. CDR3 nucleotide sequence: TGTGCCAGCAGCTTAGGACAGGGGTTTGAAAAACTGTTTTTT.

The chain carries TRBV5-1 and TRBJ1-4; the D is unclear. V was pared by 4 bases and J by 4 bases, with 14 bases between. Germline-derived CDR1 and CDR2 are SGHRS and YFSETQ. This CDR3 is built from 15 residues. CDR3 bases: TGCGCCAGCAGCCCCAGGACTAGGCTTAATGAAAAACTGTTTTTT. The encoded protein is CASSPRTRLNEKLFF.

The CDR3 region has the DNA TGCGCCAGCAGTAGTACTAGCGGGACAGATACGCAGTATTTT. This translates into CASSSTSGTDTQYF. The rearrangement uses TRBV10-1 and TRBJ2-3, with TRBD2 identical over 9 bases. V was clipped by 5 bases and J by 3 bases; unmatched bases: 3. There are 14 residues in the CDR3. The germline CDR1 and CDR2 sequences are WNHNN and SYGVQD (reference sequence).

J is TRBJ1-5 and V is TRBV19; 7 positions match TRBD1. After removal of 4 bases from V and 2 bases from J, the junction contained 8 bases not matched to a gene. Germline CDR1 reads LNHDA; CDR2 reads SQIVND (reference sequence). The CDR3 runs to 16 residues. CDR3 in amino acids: CASSRQGQGRNQPQHF. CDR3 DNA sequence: TGTGCCAGTAGTAGACAGGGCCAGGGGCGCAATCAGCCCCAGCATTTT.

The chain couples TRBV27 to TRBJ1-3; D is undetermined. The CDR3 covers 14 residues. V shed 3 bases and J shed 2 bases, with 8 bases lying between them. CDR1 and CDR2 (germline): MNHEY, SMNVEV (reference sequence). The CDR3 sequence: CASSLHGPGNTIYF. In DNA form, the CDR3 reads TGTGCCAGCAGTTTGCACGGTCCTGGAAACACCATATATTTT.

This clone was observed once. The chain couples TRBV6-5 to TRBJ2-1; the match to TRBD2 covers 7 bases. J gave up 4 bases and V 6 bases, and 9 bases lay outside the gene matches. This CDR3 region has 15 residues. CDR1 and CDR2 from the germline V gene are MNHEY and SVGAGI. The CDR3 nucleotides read TGTGCCAGCAGCCCTGGGGGGGAGCGGTACAATGAGCAGTTCTTC. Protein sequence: CASSPGGERYNEQFF.

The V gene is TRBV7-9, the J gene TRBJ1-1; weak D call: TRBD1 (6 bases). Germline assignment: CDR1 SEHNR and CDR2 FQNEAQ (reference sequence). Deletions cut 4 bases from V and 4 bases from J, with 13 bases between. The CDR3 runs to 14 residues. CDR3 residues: CASSSQGGVTEAFF. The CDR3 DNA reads TGTGCCAGCAGCTCACAGGGCGGTGTCACTGAAGCTTTCTTT.

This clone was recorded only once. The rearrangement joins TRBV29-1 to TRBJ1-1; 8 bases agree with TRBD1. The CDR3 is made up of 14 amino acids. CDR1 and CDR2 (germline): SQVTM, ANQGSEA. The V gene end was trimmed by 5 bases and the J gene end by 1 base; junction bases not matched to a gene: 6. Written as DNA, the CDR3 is TGCAGCGTTCTTCCAGGGGGCGGGAACACTGAAGCTTTCTTT. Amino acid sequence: CSVLPGGGNTEAFF.

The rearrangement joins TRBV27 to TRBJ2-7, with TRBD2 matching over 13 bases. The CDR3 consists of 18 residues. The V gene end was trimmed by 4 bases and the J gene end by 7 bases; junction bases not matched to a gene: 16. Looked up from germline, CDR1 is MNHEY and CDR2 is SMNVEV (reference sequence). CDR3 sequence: CASSSPGLAGYLREEQYF. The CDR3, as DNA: TGTGCCAGCAGTTCCCCGGGACTAGCGGGGTACCTACGTGAGGAGCAGTACTTC.

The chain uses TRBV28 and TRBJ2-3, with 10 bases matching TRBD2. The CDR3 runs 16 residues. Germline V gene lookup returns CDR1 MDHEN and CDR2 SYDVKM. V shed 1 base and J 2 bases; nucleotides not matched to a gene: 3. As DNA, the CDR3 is TGTGCCAGCAGTTTATCACTAGCGGGGTTCACAGATACGCAGTATTTT. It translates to CASSLSLAGFTDTQYF.

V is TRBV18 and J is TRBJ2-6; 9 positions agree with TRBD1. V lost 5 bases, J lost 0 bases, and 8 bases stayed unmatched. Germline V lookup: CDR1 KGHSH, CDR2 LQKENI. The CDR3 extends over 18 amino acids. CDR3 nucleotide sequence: TGTGCCAGCTCAGCCACAGGGGGCCTCGACTCTGGGGCCAACGTCCTGACTTTC. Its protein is CASSATGGLDSGANVLTF.

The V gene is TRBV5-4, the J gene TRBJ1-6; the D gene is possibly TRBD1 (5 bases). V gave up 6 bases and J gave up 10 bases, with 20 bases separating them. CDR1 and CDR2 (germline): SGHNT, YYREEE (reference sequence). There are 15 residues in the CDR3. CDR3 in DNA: TGTGCCAGCACCTCTAAGGACATAATTCGGTCACCCCTCCACTTT. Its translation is CASTSKDIIRSPLHF.

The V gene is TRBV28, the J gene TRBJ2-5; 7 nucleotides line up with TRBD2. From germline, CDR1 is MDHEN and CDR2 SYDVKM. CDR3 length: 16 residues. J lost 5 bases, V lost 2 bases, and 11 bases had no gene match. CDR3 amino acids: CASSLPSAPGGETQYF. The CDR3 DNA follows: TGTGCCAGCAGTTTACCTTCAGCCCCGGGAGGTGAGACCCAGTACTTC.

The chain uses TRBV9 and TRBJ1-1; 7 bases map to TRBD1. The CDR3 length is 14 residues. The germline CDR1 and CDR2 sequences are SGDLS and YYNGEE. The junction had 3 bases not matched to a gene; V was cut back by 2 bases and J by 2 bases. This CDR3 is CASSVRTGNTEAFF. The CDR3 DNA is TGTGCCAGCAGCGTCCGGACAGGAAACACTGAAGCTTTCTTT.

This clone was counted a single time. As DNA, the CDR3 is TGTGCCAGCAGCTTAGGACTAGCGGGATTGAATGAGCAGTTCTTC. Translation gives CASSLGLAGLNEQFF. The rearrangement links TRBV28 to TRBJ2-1, with 12 bases that match TRBD2. The V gene's germline CDR1 is MDHEN and CDR2 SYDVKM. This CDR3 has 15 amino acids. The V gene end was trimmed by 6 bases and the J gene end by 7 bases; junction bases not matched to a gene: 7.

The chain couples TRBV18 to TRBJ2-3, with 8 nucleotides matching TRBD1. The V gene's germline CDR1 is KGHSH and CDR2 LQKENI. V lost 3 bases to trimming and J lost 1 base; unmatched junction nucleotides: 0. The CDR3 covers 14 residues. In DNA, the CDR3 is TGTGCCAGCTCACCCAGGGGGCGCACAGATACGCAGTATTTT. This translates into CASSPRGRTDTQYF.

In DNA form, the CDR3 reads TGTGCTAGTGCCGGAAAGGCAGGGTTGTCGAACACTGAAGCTTTCTTT. Protein: CASAGKAGLSNTEAFF. The V and J genes are TRBV12-5 and TRBJ1-1, with D perhaps TRBD1 (5 bases). Germline loops: CDR1 LGHNT, CDR2 FRNRAP. Trimming stripped 7 bases from V and 1 base from J, with 19 bases between. The CDR3 covers 16 residues.

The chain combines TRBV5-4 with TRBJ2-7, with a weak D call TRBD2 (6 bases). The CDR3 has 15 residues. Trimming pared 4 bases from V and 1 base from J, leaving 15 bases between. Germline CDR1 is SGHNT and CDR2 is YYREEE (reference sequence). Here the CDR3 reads CASSDLGSGSYEQYF. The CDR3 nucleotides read TGTGCCAGCAGCGACCTCGGCAGCGGGTCCTACGAGCAGTACTTC.